The present T cell receptor (beta chain) was sequenced within a study of blood T cell repertoires in COVID-19. This clone was seen a single time. Profiling relied on immunoSEQ multiplex PCR, and the TCRdb table lists in-frame clones only, not all of them. The sample consists of fewer than 450,000 clones, more than 85% of them appearing once. Trimming took 0 bases from V and 7 from J, leaving 11 bases between them. Germline V gives CDR1 SGHNT, CDR2 YYREEE (reference sequence). The CDR3 spans 14 residues. Sequenced: PBMCs or T cells enriched from blood (not recorded which). This TCR was sampled from a woman aged 25-40 years who had recovered from COVID-19. The J gene is TRBJ2-1, the V gene TRBV5-4; weak D call: TRBD2 (5 bases). CDR3: CASSLERVENEQFF. The CDR3 nucleotides read TGTGCCAGCAGCTTGGAGAGGGTTGAGAATGAGCAGTTCTTC.